The 26 T cell receptor beta chains given below trace back to one sample, sequenced in a study of molecular identifiers for immune sequencing clone quantification. TCRdb used MiXCR to reprocess the PCR reads, holding one entry per CDR3 protein. Counted here are approximately 37,000 distinct CDR3 sequences, 15% to 20% occurring once; the ten biggest clones make up under 1.3%. Sequenced: naive CD8+ T cells from blood, with Jurkat cell RNA spiked in. Subset of the sample: FACS-sorted CD8+CD4-CCR7+CD45RA+ naive T cells. These receptors all stem from a human donor in good health. Some libraries in this study had Jurkat cell RNA spiked in.

V is TRBV4-2 and J is TRBJ2-7; TRBD1 matches 7 bases. This CDR3 spans 14 amino acids. Germline V lookup: CDR1 LGHNA, CDR2 YNFKEQ. The V gene end was trimmed by 4 bases and the J gene end by 12 bases; junction bases not matched to a gene: 15. The CDR3 coding sequence is TGTGCCAGCAGCCCAAGGGACAGTTCCCACGAGTGGTACTTC. It codes for CASSPRDSSHEWYF.

In its sample, this clonotype was seen many times. The gene calls are TRBV19 and TRBJ2-5, with a tentative D call TRBD2 (5 bases). The CDR3 loop spans 14 amino acids. Looked up from germline, CDR1 is LNHDA and CDR2 is SQIVND (reference sequence). V lost 4 bases and J 4 bases, leaving 13 bases between the germline ends. Here the CDR3 reads CASSNTGSAETQYF. CDR3 in DNA: TGTGCCAGTAGTAACACCGGTAGCGCAGAGACCCAGTACTTC.

The rearrangement uses TRBV7-2 and TRBJ2-2; D gene ambiguous. Germline values: CDR1 SGHTA, CDR2 FQGNSA. The V end was cut by 6 bases, the J end by 5 bases, with 13 bases between. There are 14 residues in the CDR3. CDR3 protein: CASSLGSGTGELFF. CDR3 DNA: TGTGCCAGCAGTCTGGGCAGTGGTACCGGGGAGCTGTTTTTT. The full variable domain, in which reference TRBV7-2 and TRBJ2-2 provide the parts outside the CDR3, is GAGVSQSPSNKVTEKGKDVELRCDPISGHTALYWYRQSLGQGLEFLIYFQGNSAPDKSGLPSDRFSAERTGGSVSTLTIQRTQQEDSAVYLCASSLGSGTGELFFGEGSRLTVL.

Details on this clonotype: In this CDR3 the conserved last residue, phenylalanine or tryptophan, is missing, so a read error is likely. This sequence joins TRBV5-1 and TRBJ2-7, with TRBD1 matching over 12 bases. Unmatched junction bases numbered 8, after V lost 4 bases and J lost 3 bases. Germline V lookup: CDR1 SGHRS, CDR2 YFSETQ. The CDR3 loop spans 16 amino acids. CDR3 loop: CASSPGQGATYYEQYL. The DNA for the CDR3 is TGCGCCAGCAGCCCGGGACAGGGGGCTACGTACTACGAGCAGTACCTC.

The V call is TRBV4-1, the J call TRBJ2-7; TRBD2 matches at 10 bases. CDR1 is MGHRA, CDR2 YSYEKL, per germline. The CDR3 consists of 14 residues. Trimming removed 4 bases from V and 3 bases from J; junction bases left unmatched: 3. The CDR3 DNA reads as TGCGCCAGCAGCCCTAGCGGGGGCAACTACGAGCAGTACTTC. Protein: CASSPSGGNYEQYF.

This clonotype was counted at least ten times. The V call is TRBV12-3 or TRBV12-4, the J call TRBJ1-2; no clear D. Trimming took 6 bases from V and 8 from J, leaving 16 bases between them. This CDR3 has 13 residues. CDR3: CASSPRDMAGYTF. The CDR3 DNA reads TGTGCCAGCAGCCCCCGTGACATGGCAGGCTACACCTTC.

This clonotype was found many times. J is TRBJ2-1 and V is TRBV7-9, with D uncertain. The V end lost 2 bases, the J end lost 10 bases, and 12 bases lay between the germline ends. The germline CDR1 and CDR2 sequences are SEHNR and FQNEAQ (reference sequence). The CDR3 is 13 amino acids. The CDR3 loop reads CASSLSLVEEQFF. CDR3 in DNA: TGTGCCAGCAGCTTATCATTAGTGGAGGAGCAGTTCTTC.

This clonotype was detected many times. The V gene is TRBV11-2, the J gene TRBJ2-6; D uncertain. Trimming pared 1 base from V and 0 bases from J, leaving 10 bases between. The CDR3 consists of 17 residues. Per the germline V gene, CDR1 is SGHAT and CDR2 is FQNNGV. CDR3 residues: CASSLVGPTSGANVLTF. The CDR3 DNA sequence: TGTGCCAGCAGCTTAGTAGGTCCAACCTCTGGGGCCAACGTCCTGACTTTC.

This clonotype was picked up one time. CDR3: CASSLDAGTEAFF. CDR3 nucleotide sequence: TGTGCCAGCAGCTTAGACGCGGGGACTGAAGCTTTCTTT. The chain joins TRBV7-6 to TRBJ1-1; D unclear. V was shortened by 1 base and J by 5 bases, with 8 bases between the two germline ends. The germline V gene has CDR1 SGHVS and CDR2 FNYEAQ. This CDR3 comprises 13 residues.

J is TRBJ2-7 and V is TRBV25-1, with D maybe TRBD2 (6 bases). This CDR3 spans 12 amino acids. V was cut by 4 bases and J by 3 bases, with 7 bases left in between. CDR1 and CDR2 (germline): MGHDK, SYGVNS. CDR3 nucleotides: TGTGCCAGCAGTGGACTAGGCTACGAGCAGTACTTC. This translates into CASSGLGYEQYF.

DNA of the CDR3: TGCAGCGTTGAAGTAGCCCGAGGTCCCATATATTTT. Translation gives CSVEVARGPIYF. The chain uses TRBV29-1 and TRBJ1-3; D ambiguous. V lost 1 base and J lost 11, with 12 bases in between. Germline V gives CDR1 SQVTM, CDR2 ANQGSEA. CDR3 length: 12 residues.

This clonotype came up many times. The chain employs TRBV13 and TRBJ2-2; 7 nucleotides match TRBD2. Germline CDR1 is PRHDT and CDR2 is FYEKMQ (reference sequence). The CDR3 has 14 residues. Unmatched junction bases numbered 3, after V lost 2 bases and J lost 6 bases. The CDR3 DNA follows: TGTGCCAGCAGCTTACTGGCGGGAGCCGGGGAGCTGTTTTTT. It specifies CASSLLAGAGELFF. Supplemented by reference TRBV13 and TRBJ2-2, the full variable domain reads AAGVIQSPRHLIKEKRETATLKCYPIPRHDTVYWYQQGPGQDPQFLISFYEKMQSDKGSIPDRFSAQQFSDYHSELNMSSLELGDSALYFCASSLLAGAGELFFGEGSRLTVL.

In its sample, this clonotype was seen many times. The chain is built from TRBV7-2 and TRBJ2-7; TRBD2 aligns across 8 bases. Trimming cost V 7 bases and J 2 bases; bases outside gene matches: 13. The CDR3 consists of 16 residues. The germline V gene encodes CDR1 SGHTA and CDR2 FQGNSA. CDR3 nucleotide sequence: TGTGCCAGCACCCATCGGGAGGGGGTGATAGCCTACGAGCAGTACTTC. Residues: CASTHREGVIAYEQYF.

This clonotype was seen repeatedly, ten times or more. The chain is built from TRBV9 and TRBJ1-4; the D is unclear. The germline V gene encodes CDR1 SGDLS and CDR2 YYNGEE. CDR3 length: 15 residues. Between the trimmed V and J ends, which lost 0 bases and 6 bases, there was a span of 12 bases. The CDR3 region has the DNA TGTGCCAGCAGCGTAGAGGGAGACCGGCATGAAAAACTGTTTTTT. Its translation: CASSVEGDRHEKLFF.

This clonotype occurred many times. The chain employs TRBV12-3 or TRBV12-4 and TRBJ2-5; no clear D gene. The CDR3 extends over 14 amino acids. V shed 5 bases and J shed 4 bases, with 14 bases lying between them. The DNA for the CDR3 is TGTGCCAGCAGTCCTGGACCCGACCTAGAGACCCAGTACTTC. This translates into CASSPGPDLETQYF.

This clonotype was seen more than once but under ten times. Since a much larger clone is just one base distant, this may be a read error. The chain links TRBV20-1 to TRBJ2-7; D possibly matches TRBD1 or TRBD2 (5 bases each). The germline gives CDR1 DFQATT, CDR2 SNEGSKA (reference sequence). The CDR3 spans 14 residues. CDR3 nucleotides: TGCAGTGCTAGAGATAGGGGACCGGTCTACAAGCAGTACTTC. It is translated as CSARDRGPVYKQYF.

This clonotype was recorded many times. This chain uses TRBV9 with TRBJ1-1; perhaps TRBD1 as D (5 bases). The CDR3 totals 14 residues. Trimming took 4 bases from V and 4 from J, leaving 14 bases between them. Germline values: CDR1 SGDLS, CDR2 YYNGEE. This CDR3 is CASSPGGGGTEAFF. CDR3 DNA: TGTGCCAGCAGCCCCGGCGGGGGGGGCACTGAAGCTTTCTTT.

In its sample, this clonotype was seen many times. The chain links TRBV6-2 or TRBV6-3 to TRBJ2-3; 11 bases map to TRBD2. Per the germline V gene, CDR1 is MNHEY and CDR2 is SVGEGT. The CDR3 is made up of 16 amino acids. V lost 2 bases and J lost 1; bases outside the gene matches: 2. The CDR3 bases are TGTGCCAGCAGTTACCTACTAGCGGGGGGCACAGATACGCAGTATTTT. This translates into CASSYLLAGGTDTQYF.

As concerns this clonotype: This may be a read error: a much more frequent sequence differs by one nucleotide. The rearrangement joins TRBV27 to TRBJ1-2; D is perhaps TRBD1 (5 bases). This CDR3 is 13 amino acids long. The V gene's germline CDR1 is MNHEY and CDR2 SMNVEV (reference sequence). CDR3 nucleotide sequence: TGTGCCAGCAGTCCACAGGTTAACTATGGCTGCACCTTC. Its translation: CASSPQVNYGCTF.

This clonotype was recorded many times. The rearrangement links TRBV28 to TRBJ2-7; D remains ambiguous. V was clipped by 10 bases and J by 4 bases, with 17 bases between them. The CDR3 runs 13 residues. From germline, CDR1 is MDHEN and CDR2 SYDVKM. The CDR3 loop reads CATKTPDQYEQYF. Written as DNA, the CDR3 is TGTGCCACCAAGACACCCGACCAATACGAGCAGTACTTC.

This clonotype was seen a handful of times. The chain links TRBV28 to TRBJ2-1; 11 nucleotides align to TRBD2. CDR3 length: 15 amino acids. Germline V gene sequence: CDR1 MDHEN, CDR2 SYDVKM. Trimming removed 1 base from V and 8 bases from J; junction bases left unmatched: 4. The CDR3 region is CASSLLTSGSHEQFF. The CDR3 DNA is TGTGCCAGCAGTTTATTAACTAGCGGGAGCCATGAGCAGTTCTTC.

The sample holds many counts of this clonotype. The V and J genes are TRBV3-1 and TRBJ2-5; TRBD2 is a possible D gene (6 bases). The CDR3 contains 13 residues. The V gene lost 4 bases and the J gene lost 4 bases, with 10 bases spanning the gap. In germline, CDR1 is LGHDT, CDR2 YNNKEL (reference sequence). CDR3 nucleotide sequence: TGTGCCAGCAGCCCGCCAGCGGGAGAGACCCAGTACTTC. The encoded protein is CASSPPAGETQYF.

This clonotype was seen at least ten times. The chain joins TRBV29-1 to TRBJ2-2; D may be TRBD1 (5 bases). The CDR3 has 13 residues. Per the germline V gene, CDR1 is SQVTM and CDR2 is ANQGSEA. The ends were cut back, 4 bases at V and 5 bases at J, with 11 bases in the middle. The CDR3 region is CSVVGRDTGELFF. The DNA of the CDR3 is TGCAGCGTTGTTGGCAGGGATACCGGGGAGCTGTTTTTT.

With regard to this clonotype: This clone may be a read error of a much larger clone one base away. The chain recombines TRBV4-1 with TRBJ2-1, with a possible D match to TRBD2 (5 bases). The germline V and J ends were trimmed by 5 bases and 8 bases, with 16 bases remaining between them. The CDR3 is 14 amino acids. The V gene's germline CDR1 is MGHRA and CDR2 YSYEKL. The CDR3 spells CASSFPLGGYEQFF. The CDR3 DNA reads as TGCGCCAGCAGCTTCCCCCTTGGAGGCTATGAGCAGTTCTTC.

This clonotype has ten or more counts. V and J are TRBV7-9 and TRBJ2-3; 10 bases align to TRBD2. The CDR3 contains 16 residues. V dropped 2 bases and J dropped 5; count of bases not matched to a gene: 7. Germline CDR1 SEHNR, CDR2 FQNEAQ (reference sequence). The CDR3 DNA reads TGTGCCAGCAGCTTACCTAGCGGGAGATTAAAAGATACGCAGTATTTT. Protein sequence: CASSLPSGRLKDTQYF. The variable domain in full, with the rest retrieved from reference TRBV7-9 and TRBJ2-3, is DTGVSQNPRHKITKRGQNVTFRCDPISEHNRLYWYRQTLGQGPEFLTYFQNEAQLEKSRLLSDRFSAERPKGSFSTLEIQRTEQGDSAMYLCASSLPSGRLKDTQYFGPGTRLTVL.

This clonotype showed up many times. The rearrangement joins TRBV7-9 to TRBJ2-7, with D uncertain. Per the germline V gene, CDR1 is SEHNR and CDR2 is FQNEAQ (reference sequence). The CDR3 has 12 residues. With 3 bases removed from V and 2 bases from J, the gap between germline ends came to 5 bases. In DNA form, the CDR3 reads TGTGCCAGCAGCTTTAGCCCCTACGAGCAGTACTTC. Its translation: CASSFSPYEQYF.